Presented here are 12 T cell receptor beta chains from one specimen sequenced in a study of T-cell memory formation after mild COVID-19. TCRdb redid the calling of the 5' RACE reads with MiXCR, one entry per CDR3 protein. The sample includes roughly 160,000 distinct CDR3 sequences, roughly 10% of them seen just once. Sequenced: PBMCs or a T cell subset sorted from them (not recorded which). Every receptor here comes from a man aged 18 to 30 who had mild COVID-19 (a few samples of this study predate the infection). Cell type and time point are not known.

This clonotype was recorded a few times. The chain recombines TRBV4-3 with TRBJ2-5; no definite D call. From germline, CDR1 is LGHNA and CDR2 YSLEER. Trimming shortened V by 1 base and J by 5 bases, and 14 bases separated the two germline ends. This CDR3 has 15 amino acids. The CDR3, as DNA: TGCGCCAGCAGCCAAGCCGCCGGGTTCTCGGAGACCCAGTACTTC. Encoded protein: CASSQAAGFSETQYF.

The rearrangement links TRBV7-9 to TRBJ2-1, with a possible D match to TRBD1 (6 bases). This CDR3 has 19 amino acids. Germline V gene lookup returns CDR1 SEHNR and CDR2 FQNEAQ (reference sequence). V was cut by 1 base and J by 6 bases, with 25 bases left in between. The DNA for the CDR3 is TGTGCCAGCAGCTTAGAGTTTCCGGCGGCACGCAGGGGCCCCAATGAGCAGTTCTTC. Translation: CASSLEFPAARRGPNEQFF.

This clonotype was observed at least ten times. This sequence joins TRBV7-8 and TRBJ1-5; D is perhaps TRBD1 (5 bases). The CDR3 has 14 amino acids. V gave up 1 base and J gave up 6 bases, with 10 bases separating them. Germline V CDR1 and CDR2: SGHVS, FQNEAQ. CDR3 region: CASSLGPGTQPQHF. CDR3 nucleotides: TGTGCCAGCAGCTTAGGCCCTGGGACTCAGCCCCAGCATTTT.

The chain couples TRBV7-9 to TRBJ1-4; D is uncertain. The CDR3 extends over 15 amino acids. Between the trimmed V and J ends, which lost 5 bases and 0 bases, there was a span of 10 bases. Germline CDR1 reads SEHNR; CDR2 reads FQNEAQ (reference sequence). The CDR3 nucleotides are TGTGCCAGCAGCCCGACGACTGCAACTAATGAAAAACTGTTTTTT. Amino acid sequence: CASSPTTATNEKLFF.

The table lists this clonotype with many counts. This chain links TRBV6-6 with TRBJ1-4; D gene unclear. The CDR3 consists of 15 residues. Germline CDR1 is MNHNY and CDR2 is SVGAGI (reference sequence). V lost 8 bases, J lost 0 bases, and 13 bases lay in between. CDR3 nucleotide sequence: TGTGCCAGCCCACCGGCGGAAGCAACTAATGAAAAACTGTTTTTT. This encodes CASPPAEATNEKLFF.

This clonotype was found many times. The chain combines TRBV5-1 with TRBJ2-1; 9 bases map to TRBD2. In germline, CDR1 is SGHRS, CDR2 YFSETQ. J was trimmed by 4 bases and V by 0 bases; bases with no gene match: 2. The CDR3 spans 15 residues. CDR3 bases: TGCGCCAGCAGCTTGGGGCGGGGGGGATACAATGAGCAGTTCTTC. Protein product: CASSLGRGGYNEQFF.

V is TRBV6-5 and J is TRBJ1-1; D not resolved. The CDR3 loop spans 15 amino acids. Looked up from germline, CDR1 is MNHEY and CDR2 is SVGAGI. Trimming removed 8 bases from V and 4 bases from J, with 20 bases in between. CDR3 residues: CASAQVPTGSTEAFF. CDR3 DNA sequence: TGTGCCAGCGCCCAGGTCCCAACCGGGAGCACTGAAGCTTTCTTT.

The V call is TRBV6-2 or TRBV6-3, the J call TRBJ2-7; a weak D match, TRBD1 (6 bases). CDR3 size: 12 residues. Looked up from germline, CDR1 is MNHEY and CDR2 is SVGEGT. V was clipped by 5 bases and J by 3 bases, with 8 bases between them. The CDR3 is CASSLRGYEQYV. DNA for the CDR3: TGTGCCAGCAGTCTCAGGGGCTACGAGCAGTACGTC.

This chain joins TRBV7-3 and TRBJ2-1; D possibly matches TRBD1 or TRBD2 (5 bases each). Per germline, CDR1 SGHTA and CDR2 FQGTGA. Trimming took 5 bases from V and 5 from J, leaving 10 bases between them. The CDR3 sequence is 13 residues long. The chain's CDR3 is CASSLGTNNEQFF. The CDR3, as DNA: TGTGCCAGCAGCCTCGGGACCAACAATGAGCAGTTCTTC.

This clonotype was detected only a few times. This chain links TRBV5-1 with TRBJ2-3; no reliable D call. CDR3 length equals 15 residues. The V end was cut by 0 bases, the J end by 0 bases, with 8 bases between. Germline V gives CDR1 SGHRS, CDR2 YFSETQ. For the CDR3, the DNA is TGCGCCAGCAGCTTGGGGTCATATAGCACAGATACGCAGTATTTT. Translated: CASSLGSYSTDTQYF.

This clonotype was observed a handful of times. The chain is built from TRBV30 and TRBJ1-2; D is undetermined. CDR1 and CDR2 (germline): GTSNPN, SVGIG (reference sequence). This CDR3 has 12 residues. Trimming took 3 bases from V and 5 from J, leaving 10 bases between them. The CDR3 DNA sequence: TGTGCCTGGAGCAGGCAGGCATATGGCTACACCTTC. It yields the protein CAWSRQAYGYTF.

This clonotype was detected only a few times. The gene calls are TRBV18 and TRBJ2-5; TRBD1 aligns across 8 bases. The trim removed 2 bases at V and 5 bases at J, leaving 4 bases unmatched. The CDR3 loop spans 14 amino acids. Looked up from germline, CDR1 is KGHSH and CDR2 is LQKENI. The CDR3 DNA follows: TGTGCCAGCTCACCAAGGACAGGGTTGGAGACCCAGTACTTC. Translated: CASSPRTGLETQYF. The complete variable domain, with remaining parts taken from reference TRBV18 and TRBJ2-5, reads NAGVMQNPRHLVRRRGQEARLRCSPMKGHSHVYWYRQLPEEGLKFMVYLQKENIIDESGMPKERFSAEFPKEGPSILRIQQVVRGDSAAYFCASSPRTGLETQYFGPGTRLLVL.